This entry lists 27 T cell receptor beta chains sequenced from one sample in a study of blood T cell repertoires in COVID-19. TCRdb keeps only in-frame clones here, not all; method: immunoSEQ multiplex PCR. The data hold more than 140,000 clones, with more than 65% observed a single time. The sample taken for sequencing was peripheral blood. The receptor set was obtained from a woman aged 45-60 years in a cohort sampled during active or convalescent COVID-19.

The chain uses TRBV18 and TRBJ2-3; D perhaps matches TRBD2 (5 bases). V lost 1 base, J lost 6 bases, and 20 bases lay in between. This CDR3 region has 17 residues. Germline CDR1 and CDR2: KGHSH and LQKENI. CDR3 nucleotide sequence: TGTGCCAGCTCACCACGGTTGTCTAGAGGGCCGGGGGATACGCAGTATTTT. Translating it yields CASSPRLSRGPGDTQYF.

This clone was counted a few times. The V and J genes are TRBV29-1 and TRBJ1-1, with TRBD1 as a possible D gene (5 bases). Germline CDR1 reads SQVTM; CDR2 reads ANQGSEA. V gave up 1 base and J gave up 2 bases, with 17 bases separating them. The CDR3 is 16 amino acids. The CDR3 protein is CSVEGIRGRLNTEAFF. CDR3 sequence (DNA): TGCAGCGTTGAAGGGATAAGGGGTCGGTTAAACACTGAAGCTTTCTTT. Full variable domain (remainder filled in from reference TRBV29-1 and TRBJ1-1): SAVISQKPSRDICQRGTSLTIQCQVDSQVTMMFWYRQQPGQSLTLIATANQGSEATYESGFVIDKFPISRPNLTFSTLTVSNMSPEDSSIYLCSVEGIRGRLNTEAFFGQGTRLTVV.

The chain is built from TRBV19 and TRBJ1-2; TRBD1 agrees at 7 bases. CDR1 and CDR2 from the germline V gene are LNHDA and SQIVND (reference sequence). V lost 7 bases to trimming and J lost 2 bases; unmatched junction nucleotides: 13. The CDR3 is 16 amino acids. The CDR3 region is CASKWTGPLRNYGYTF. In DNA form, the CDR3 reads TGTGCCAGTAAATGGACAGGACCTCTACGGAACTATGGCTACACCTTC.

This chain joins TRBV7-2 and TRBJ1-1, with D possibly TRBD1 on 5 matching bases. This CDR3 has 15 residues. V dropped 0 bases and J dropped 4 bases, with 12 bases sitting between them. Germline CDR1 and CDR2: SGHTA and FQGNSA. The CDR3 loop is CASSLAGRVGTEAFF. CDR3 bases: TGTGCCAGCAGCTTAGCGGGCAGGGTAGGCACTGAAGCTTTCTTT.

This clone was recorded once. Different DNA sequences within this sample yield the same CDR3. J is TRBJ2-7 and V is TRBV6-5, with TRBD1 matching over 8 bases. The germline V gene has CDR1 MNHEY and CDR2 SVGAGI. V lost 0 bases and J lost 3; bases outside the gene matches: 4. CDR3 length: 15 amino acids. In DNA, the CDR3 is TGTGCCAGCAGTTACTCCGGGACAGGTGGCTACGAGCAGTACTTC. It encodes CASSYSGTGGYEQYF.

The chain links TRBV29-1 to TRBJ1-2; D is unresolved. The CDR3 length is 14 residues. The germline V and J ends were trimmed by 5 bases and 8 bases, with 21 bases remaining between them. The germline CDR1 and CDR2 sequences are SQVTM and ANQGSEA. CDR3 sequence reads: CSVQAGRAPGGYTF. Here the CDR3 DNA reads TGCAGCGTTCAAGCTGGAAGGGCCCCGGGAGGCTACACCTTC. The variable domain in full, completed from reference TRBV29-1 and TRBJ1-2, reads SAVISQKPSRDICQRGTSLTIQCQVDSQVTMMFWYRQQPGQSLTLIATANQGSEATYESGFVIDKFPISRPNLTFSTLTVSNMSPEDSSIYLCSVQAGRAPGGYTFGSGTRLTVV.

The chain uses TRBV6-2 or TRBV6-3 and TRBJ1-5, with D maybe TRBD1 (6 bases). Germline-derived CDR1 and CDR2 are MNHEY and SVGEGT. V lost 5 bases, J lost 9 bases, and 11 bases lay in between. The CDR3 is made up of 12 amino acids. The CDR3 here is CASSQGSGPQHF. DNA for the CDR3: TGTGCCAGCAGTCAGGGGTCAGGGCCCCAGCATTTT.

The chain joins TRBV5-5 to TRBJ1-2; D is perhaps TRBD1 (5 bases). Germline V CDR1 and CDR2: SGHKS, YYEKEE (reference sequence). This CDR3 is 16 amino acids long. V lost 0 bases and J 5 bases, leaving 17 bases between the germline ends. The CDR3 sequence: CASSLVGGHPSYGYTF. CDR3 in DNA: TGTGCCAGCAGCTTGGTCGGTGGACACCCGTCATATGGCTACACCTTC.

The chain couples TRBV5-8 to TRBJ1-5; tentative D call: TRBD1 (6 bases). V was pared by 0 bases and J by 7 bases, with 20 bases between. The CDR3 totals 17 residues. Germline CDR1 SGHTS, CDR2 YDEGEE. The CDR3 DNA follows: TGTGCCAGCAGCTTGGTGGGGGCCGGGGGGGCACGACAGCCCCAGCATTTT. It specifies CASSLVGAGGARQPQHF.

V usage is TRBV5-6 and J usage is TRBJ2-5; 9 bases fit TRBD2. Germline V lookup: CDR1 SGHDT, CDR2 YYEEEE. The V segment lost 0 bases and the J segment 1 base; nucleotides outside the gene matches: 4. There are 16 residues in the CDR3. CDR3 loop: CASSLVSGGLQETQYF. The CDR3 nucleotides are TGTGCCAGCAGCTTGGTTAGCGGGGGACTCCAAGAGACCCAGTACTTC.

This clone was seen a few times. The J gene is TRBJ2-3, the V gene TRBV10-3; 12 nucleotides line up with TRBD2. The CDR3 runs 14 residues. Trimming removed 7 bases from V and 4 bases from J; junction bases left unmatched: 3. Germline V gives CDR1 ENHRY, CDR2 SYGVKD. The CDR3 loop reads CAIKASGGADTQYF. CDR3 in DNA: TGTGCCATCAAGGCTAGCGGGGGGGCAGATACGCAGTATTTT.

The genes are TRBV19 and TRBJ2-7; TRBD1 matches at 9 bases. Germline-derived CDR1 and CDR2 are LNHDA and SQIVND (reference sequence). With V trimmed by 6 bases and J by 7 bases, 10 bases remained unmatched. This CDR3 contains 14 residues. The chain's CDR3 is CASSTNRGLREQYF. CDR3 nucleotide sequence: TGTGCCAGTAGCACAAACAGGGGGCTCAGAGAGCAGTACTTC.

CDR3 DNA sequence: TGCGCCAGCAGCCCATGGGAGGGGGGCGCGAACACTGAAGCTTTCTTT. Amino acids: CASSPWEGGANTEAFF. The chain joins TRBV5-1 to TRBJ1-1; D may be TRBD1 (6 bases). Germline loops: CDR1 SGHRS, CDR2 YFSETQ. V was shortened by 4 bases and J by 1 base, with 17 bases between the two germline ends. The CDR3 loop spans 16 amino acids.

The chain combines TRBV7-9 with TRBJ2-5; 10 nucleotides align to TRBD1. J lost 2 bases, V lost 5 bases, and 2 bases had no gene match. Germline assignment: CDR1 SEHNR and CDR2 FQNEAQ (reference sequence). The CDR3 is 14 residues long. Here the CDR3 reads CASSADRGQETQYF. DNA of the CDR3: TGTGCCAGCAGCGCGGACAGGGGGCAAGAGACCCAGTACTTC.

CDR3 in DNA: TGCGCCAGCAGCCAAGTGGGGCGGGGGAATCGGAATGAGCAGTTCTTC. Residues: CASSQVGRGNRNEQFF. This chain connects TRBV4-1 to TRBJ2-1, with 7 bases fitting TRBD2. In germline, CDR1 is MGHRA, CDR2 YSYEKL. This CDR3 is built from 16 residues. V shed 1 base and J 7 bases; nucleotides not matched to a gene: 10.

The J gene is TRBJ2-7, the V gene TRBV15, with 11 bases identical to TRBD1. The CDR3 runs 15 residues. CDR1 LNHNV and CDR2 YYDKDF come from the germline V gene (reference sequence). Germline trimming cut 3 bases from V and 2 bases from J; bases unmatched to any gene: 3. The DNA of the CDR3 is TGTGCCACCAGCAGGGGACAGGGGGACCCCTACGAGCAGTACTTC. Translation: CATSRGQGDPYEQYF.

V and J are TRBV6-5 and TRBJ1-2, with TRBD1 as a possible D gene (5 bases). Germline V gene data show CDR1 as MNHEY and CDR2 as SVGAGI. Deletions cut 0 bases from V and 5 bases from J, with 7 bases between. CDR3 length equals 13 residues. In DNA form, the CDR3 reads TGTGCCAGCAGTTACTCGGAGGGGTATGGCTACACCTTC. Translation gives CASSYSEGYGYTF.

The gene calls are TRBV6-6 and TRBJ2-7; possible D gene TRBD2, 5 bases. The CDR3 totals 12 residues. The germline V gene encodes CDR1 MNHNY and CDR2 SVGAGI (reference sequence). Trimming cost V 5 bases and J 4 bases, with 9 bases left between them. CDR3 bases: TGTGCCAGCAGTGGACTGGGTTACGAGCAGTACTTC. The encoded protein is CASSGLGYEQYF.

The chain joins TRBV6-5 to TRBJ2-5, with D unclear. With 2 bases removed from V and 1 base from J, the gap between germline ends came to 14 bases. The CDR3 is 16 amino acids. The germline gives CDR1 MNHEY, CDR2 SVGAGI. The CDR3 DNA follows: TGTGCCAGCAGTTACCGAGCCGGTAATGGCCAAGAGACCCAGTACTTC. It encodes CASSYRAGNGQETQYF.

The V gene is TRBV2, the J gene TRBJ1-1; tentatively, D is TRBD1 (5 bases). This CDR3 spans 14 amino acids. Germline CDR1 SNHLY, CDR2 FYNNEI. Trimming took off 8 bases at V and 2 bases at J, with 15 bases between the two ends. DNA of the CDR3: TGTGCCAGCCTCACCGACCAGGGCAACACTGAAGCTTTCTTT. This sequence encodes CASLTDQGNTEAFF.

This sequence joins TRBV9 and TRBJ2-3; perhaps TRBD2 as D (6 bases). V was shortened by 0 bases and J by 1 base, with 12 bases between the two germline ends. The CDR3 spans 16 residues. Germline CDR1 reads SGDLS; CDR2 reads YYNGEE. As DNA, the CDR3 is TGTGCCAGCAGCGTAGTAAGGGACTCCCGCACAGATACGCAGTATTTT. Protein sequence: CASSVVRDSRTDTQYF.

V usage is TRBV5-4 and J usage is TRBJ2-3, with 8 bases that match TRBD2. The junction had 9 bases not matched to a gene; V was cut back by 4 bases and J by 5 bases. The germline gives CDR1 SGHNT, CDR2 YYREEE (reference sequence). CDR3 length: 15 residues. The chain's CDR3 is CASSPRGGQGDTQYF. As DNA, the CDR3 is TGTGCCAGCAGCCCACGGGGGGGCCAGGGAGATACGCAGTATTTT.

The chain carries TRBV2 and TRBJ2-5, with 10 bases fitting TRBD2. Trimming took 3 bases from V and 7 from J; bases not matched to a gene: 5. The CDR3 consists of 14 residues. Per the germline V gene, CDR1 is SNHLY and CDR2 is FYNNEI. The CDR3 bases are TGTGCCAGCAGTGAGGTTGCTAGCGGGGGGACCCAGTACTTC. Its protein is CASSEVASGGTQYF.

V and J are TRBV7-9 and TRBJ1-1; 7 bases fit TRBD1. The CDR3 is 11 residues long. CDR1 is SEHNR and CDR2 is FQNEAQ in the germline V gene (reference sequence). Trimming at V came to 9 bases and at J to 3 bases, leaving 1 base not matched to a gene. CDR3 amino acids: CASQGDTEAFF. The CDR3 DNA is TGTGCCAGTCAGGGGGACACTGAAGCTTTCTTT.

V and J are TRBV6-5 and TRBJ2-5; 7 bases fit TRBD2. The CDR3 extends over 15 amino acids. Trimming removed 4 bases from V and 0 bases from J; junction bases left unmatched: 5. Germline V gives CDR1 MNHEY, CDR2 SVGAGI. CDR3: CASSLLGGYQETQYF. In DNA, the CDR3 is TGTGCCAGCAGTTTGCTGGGGGGGTACCAAGAGACCCAGTACTTC.

Relative to its sample, this clone is medium-sized. The rearrangement uses TRBV3-1 (or the pseudogene TRBV3-2) and TRBJ1-1; D remains unclear. The germline V and J ends were trimmed by 11 bases and 4 bases, with 11 bases remaining between them. Per germline, CDR1 LGHDT and CDR2 YNNKEL (reference sequence). CDR3 length equals 11 residues. The CDR3 coding sequence is TGTGCCGCGCGGGGTTCCACTGAAGCTTTCTTT. Translation: CAARGSTEAFF.

This clone has only one observation. The chain links TRBV16 to TRBJ1-3, with a possible D match to TRBD1 (5 bases). The CDR3 length is 15 residues. Deletions cut 0 bases from V and 3 bases from J, with 9 bases between. Germline V gene lookup returns CDR1 KGHSY and CDR2 FQNENV. The CDR3 is CASSQSWGHGNTIYF. CDR3 coding DNA: TGTGCCAGCAGCCAATCGTGGGGCCATGGAAACACCATATATTTT.